This T cell receptor beta chain stems from a study of shared clonotypes between healthy human individuals. Study-wide context: The donor pool was made up of two women and a few men aged 18 to 49.

The assay was immunoSEQ multiplex PCR, and TCRdb's table has in-frame clones only and misses some. The sample lists 2,100,000 or so clones; 90% to 96% were seen once. Regarding the study as a whole: Rarefaction gave evidence that sorted-subset sequencing remained incomplete despite large depth. Several donors held approximately 4.5% of naive CD4 clonotypes in common.

The length of the CDR3 is 15 residues. CDR1 is MDHEN and CDR2 is SYDVKM in the germline V gene. V lost 5 bases, J lost 0 bases, and 11 bases lay in between. Notes on this clone: The antigen is undetermined.

All of the donors resided in Nashville, Tennessee, and each was a Caucasian adult. The sample taken for sequencing was naive CD4+ T cells sorted from blood. Specified subset: CD45RA+ positively selected. The TCR was taken from a man aged 18 to 29 in good health. The rearrangement uses TRBV28 and TRBJ1-3, with D perhaps TRBD1 (5 bases). Here the CDR3 reads CASSGGDISGNTIYF. The DNA of the CDR3 is TGTGCCAGCAGTGGGGGGGATATCTCTGGAAACACCATATATTTT.